These 3 T cell receptor beta chains came from one sample sequenced in a study of preoperative IRX-2 immunotherapy in early breast cancer. The treatment denotes: preoperative locoregional IRX-2 cytokine immunotherapy. The method was immunoSEQ multiplex PCR; TCRdb's version includes in-frame clones alone and lacks a portion of them. The table has about 5,600 clones, 55% to 70% seen once. Sequenced material: tumor tissue, taken before IRX-2 immunotherapy. These TCRs come from a human donor with breast cancer.

This chain's CDR3 is CASSQDAASGRIDTQYF. CDR3 DNA: TGCGCCAGCAGCCAAGATGCGGCTAGCGGGAGGATAGATACGCAGTATTTT. The chain couples TRBV1 to TRBJ2-3; TRBD2 is taken as the D call from the table, unchecked against the DNA. TRBV1 is a listed pseudogene. This CDR3 region has 17 residues.

By sample fraction, this clone is medium-sized. The V gene is TRBV6-8, the J gene TRBJ2-7, with TRBD2 matching 11 bases. The germline V gene has CDR1 MNHGY and CDR2 SAAAGT. The CDR3 sequence is 15 residues long. Germline trimming cut 5 bases from V and 0 bases from J; bases unmatched to any gene: 3. The CDR3 region has the DNA TGTGCCAGCAGTGTTAGCGGGAGGGCCTCCTACGAGCAGTACTTC. Translation: CASSVSGRASYEQYF.

This clone is labeled medium-sized. CDR3 sequence: CASRKPGQGSDTQYF. CDR3 DNA: TGTGCCAGCAGAAAACCGGGACAGGGATCGGATACGCAGTATTTT. The chain uses TRBV6-8 and TRBJ2-3; 9 bases align to TRBD1. Germline V gene sequence: CDR1 MNHGY, CDR2 SAAAGT. The CDR3 spans 15 residues. The trim removed 6 bases at V and 6 bases at J, leaving 10 bases unmatched.